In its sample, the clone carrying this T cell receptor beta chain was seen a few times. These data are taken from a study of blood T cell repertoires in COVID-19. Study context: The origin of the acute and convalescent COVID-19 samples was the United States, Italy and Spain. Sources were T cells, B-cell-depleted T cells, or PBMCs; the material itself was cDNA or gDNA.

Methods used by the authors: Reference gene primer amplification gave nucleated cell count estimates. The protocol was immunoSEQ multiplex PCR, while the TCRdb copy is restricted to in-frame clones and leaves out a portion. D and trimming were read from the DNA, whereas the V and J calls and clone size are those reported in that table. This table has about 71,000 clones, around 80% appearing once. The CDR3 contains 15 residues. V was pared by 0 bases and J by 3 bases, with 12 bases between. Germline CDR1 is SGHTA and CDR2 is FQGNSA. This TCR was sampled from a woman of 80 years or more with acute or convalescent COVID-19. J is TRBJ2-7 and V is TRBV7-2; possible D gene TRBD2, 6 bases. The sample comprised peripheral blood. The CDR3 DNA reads TGTGCCAGCAGCTTAGCGGGTGGTAGCGGCTACGAGCAGTACTTC. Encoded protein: CASSLAGGSGYEQYF.